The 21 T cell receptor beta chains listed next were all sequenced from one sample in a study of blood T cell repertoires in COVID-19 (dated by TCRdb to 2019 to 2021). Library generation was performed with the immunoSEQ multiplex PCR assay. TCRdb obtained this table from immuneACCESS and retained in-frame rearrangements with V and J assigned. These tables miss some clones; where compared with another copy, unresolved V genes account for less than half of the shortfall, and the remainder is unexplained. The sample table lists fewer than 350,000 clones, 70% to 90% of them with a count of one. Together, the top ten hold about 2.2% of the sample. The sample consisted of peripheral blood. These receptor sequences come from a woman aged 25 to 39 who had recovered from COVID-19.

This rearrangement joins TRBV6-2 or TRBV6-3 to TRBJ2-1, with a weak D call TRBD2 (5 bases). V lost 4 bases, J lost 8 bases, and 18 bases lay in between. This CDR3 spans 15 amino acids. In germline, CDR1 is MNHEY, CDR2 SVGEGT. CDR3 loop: CASSSLDLVVYEQFF. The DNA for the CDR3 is TGTGCCAGCAGTTCACTAGATTTGGTGGTCTATGAGCAGTTCTTC.

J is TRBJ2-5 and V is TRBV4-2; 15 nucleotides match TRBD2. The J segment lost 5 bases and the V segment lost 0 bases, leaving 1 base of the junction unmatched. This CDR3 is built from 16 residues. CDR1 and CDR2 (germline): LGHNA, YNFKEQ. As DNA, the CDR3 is TGTGCCAGCAGCCAAGACGGGACTAGCGGGGGGGAGACCCAGTACTTC. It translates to CASSQDGTSGGETQYF.

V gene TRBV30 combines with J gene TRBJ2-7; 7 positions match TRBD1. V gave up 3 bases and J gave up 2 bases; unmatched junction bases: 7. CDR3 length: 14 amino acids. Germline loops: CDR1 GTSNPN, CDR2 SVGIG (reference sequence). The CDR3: CAWRDWTGTYEQYF. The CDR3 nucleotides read TGTGCCTGGAGGGATTGGACAGGAACCTACGAGCAGTACTTC.

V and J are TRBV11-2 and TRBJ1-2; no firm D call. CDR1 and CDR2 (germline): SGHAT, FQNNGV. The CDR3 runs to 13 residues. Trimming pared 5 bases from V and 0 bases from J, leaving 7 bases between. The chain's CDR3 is CASSIATNYGYTF. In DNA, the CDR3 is TGTGCCAGCAGCATCGCTACTAACTATGGCTACACCTTC.

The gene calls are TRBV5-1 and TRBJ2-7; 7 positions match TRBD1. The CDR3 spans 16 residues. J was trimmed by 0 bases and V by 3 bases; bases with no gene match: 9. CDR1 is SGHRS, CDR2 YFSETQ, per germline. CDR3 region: CASSSGRQGSSYEQYF. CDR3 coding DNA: TGCGCCAGCAGCTCGGGCAGACAGGGCAGCTCCTACGAGCAGTACTTC.

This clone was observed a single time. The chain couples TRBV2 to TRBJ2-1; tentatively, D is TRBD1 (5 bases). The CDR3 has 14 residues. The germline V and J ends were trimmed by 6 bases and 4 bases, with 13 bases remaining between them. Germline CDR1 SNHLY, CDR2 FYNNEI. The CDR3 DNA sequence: TGTGCCAGCAGGTCGACAGAAATATACAATGAGCAGTTCTTC. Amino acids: CASRSTEIYNEQFF.

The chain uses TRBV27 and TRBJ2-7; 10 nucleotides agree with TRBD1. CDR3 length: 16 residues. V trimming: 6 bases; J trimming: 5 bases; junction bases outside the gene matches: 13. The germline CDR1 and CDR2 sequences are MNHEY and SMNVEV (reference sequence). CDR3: CASSLTGGTKGDEQYF. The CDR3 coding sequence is TGTGCCAGCAGCTTGACAGGGGGCACTAAAGGGGACGAGCAGTACTTC.

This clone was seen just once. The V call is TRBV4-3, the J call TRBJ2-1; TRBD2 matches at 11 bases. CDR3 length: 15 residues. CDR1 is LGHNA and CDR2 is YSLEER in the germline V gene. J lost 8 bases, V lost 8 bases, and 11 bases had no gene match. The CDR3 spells CASGVAGGPRDEQFF. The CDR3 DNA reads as TGCGCCAGCGGGGTAGCGGGAGGGCCAAGGGATGAGCAGTTCTTC.

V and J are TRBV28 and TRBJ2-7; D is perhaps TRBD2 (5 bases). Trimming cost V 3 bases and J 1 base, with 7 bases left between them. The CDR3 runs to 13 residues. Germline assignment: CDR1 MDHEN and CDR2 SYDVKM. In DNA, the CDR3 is TGTGCCAGCAGTTTTCGAGGGTCCTACGAGCAGTACTTC. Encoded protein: CASSFRGSYEQYF.

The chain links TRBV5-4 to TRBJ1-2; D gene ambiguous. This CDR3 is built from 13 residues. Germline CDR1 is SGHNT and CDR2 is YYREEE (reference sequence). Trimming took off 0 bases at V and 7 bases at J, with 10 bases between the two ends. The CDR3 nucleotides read TGTGCCAGCAGCTTGGCCCTGGAGGGTGGCTACACCTTC. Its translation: CASSLALEGGYTF.

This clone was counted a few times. CDR3: CASRDRVGSTEAFF. The CDR3 nucleotides are TGTGCCTCCCGGGACAGGGTAGGTTCCACTGAAGCTTTCTTT. The chain recombines TRBV6-5 with TRBJ1-1, with 9 bases fitting TRBD1. The CDR3 is 14 residues long. Trimming removed 11 bases from V and 4 bases from J; junction bases left unmatched: 11. Germline loops: CDR1 MNHEY, CDR2 SVGAGI.

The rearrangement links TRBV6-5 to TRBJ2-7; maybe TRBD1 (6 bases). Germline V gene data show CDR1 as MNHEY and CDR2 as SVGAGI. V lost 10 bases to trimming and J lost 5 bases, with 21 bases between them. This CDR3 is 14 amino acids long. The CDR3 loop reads CATWDTGGGDEQYF. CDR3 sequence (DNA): TGTGCCACCTGGGACACCGGCGGTGGTGACGAGCAGTACTTC.

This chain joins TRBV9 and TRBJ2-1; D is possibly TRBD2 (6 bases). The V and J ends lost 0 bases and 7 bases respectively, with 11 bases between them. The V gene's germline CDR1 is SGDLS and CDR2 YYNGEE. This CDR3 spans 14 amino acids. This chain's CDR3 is CASSVGGAGNEQFF. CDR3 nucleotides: TGTGCCAGCAGCGTAGGTGGGGCGGGGAATGAGCAGTTCTTC.

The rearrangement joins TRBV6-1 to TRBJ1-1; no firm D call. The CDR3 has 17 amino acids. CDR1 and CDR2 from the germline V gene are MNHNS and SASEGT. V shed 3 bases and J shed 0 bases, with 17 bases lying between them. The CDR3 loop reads CASSDGPGGGLNTEAFF. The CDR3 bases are TGTGCCAGCAGTGATGGTCCCGGAGGAGGACTGAACACTGAAGCTTTCTTT.

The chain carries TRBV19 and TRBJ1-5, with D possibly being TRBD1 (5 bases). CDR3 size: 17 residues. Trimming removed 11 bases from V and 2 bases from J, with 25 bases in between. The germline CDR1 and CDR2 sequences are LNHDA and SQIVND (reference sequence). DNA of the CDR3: TGTGCCGGCCCGGGGCCTGGGATAGGCGGGGGCAATCAGCCCCAGCATTTT. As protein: CAGPGPGIGGGNQPQHF. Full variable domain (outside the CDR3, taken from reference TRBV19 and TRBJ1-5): DGGITQSPKYLFRKEGQNVTLSCEQNLNHDAMYWYRQDPGQGLRLIYYSQIVNDFQKGDIAEGYSVSREKKESFPLTVTSAQKNPTAFYLCAGPGPGIGGGNQPQHFGDGTRLSIL.

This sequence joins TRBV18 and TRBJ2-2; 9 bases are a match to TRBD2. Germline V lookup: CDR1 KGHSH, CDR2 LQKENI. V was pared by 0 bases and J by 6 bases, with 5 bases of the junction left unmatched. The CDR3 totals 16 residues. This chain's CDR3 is CASSPPGSGSSGELFF. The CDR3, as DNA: TGTGCCAGCTCACCACCGGGTAGCGGGAGTTCCGGGGAGCTGTTTTTT.

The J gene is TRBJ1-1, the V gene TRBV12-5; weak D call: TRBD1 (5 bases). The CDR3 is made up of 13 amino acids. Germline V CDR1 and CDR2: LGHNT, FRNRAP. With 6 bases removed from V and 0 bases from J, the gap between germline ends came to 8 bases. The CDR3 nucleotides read TGTGCTAGTGGGCTCAGGGTGAACACTGAAGCTTTCTTT. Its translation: CASGLRVNTEAFF.

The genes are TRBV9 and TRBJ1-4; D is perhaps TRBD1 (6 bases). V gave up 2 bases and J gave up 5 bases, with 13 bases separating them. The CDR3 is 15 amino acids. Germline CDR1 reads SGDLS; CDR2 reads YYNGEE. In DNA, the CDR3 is TGTGCCAGCAGCGTTGCCGGCCAGGGGAATGAAAAACTGTTTTTT. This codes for CASSVAGQGNEKLFF. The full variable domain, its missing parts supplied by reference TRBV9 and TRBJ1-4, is DSGVTQTPKHLITATGQRVTLRCSPRSGDLSVYWYQQSLDQGLQFLIQYYNGEERAKGNILERFSAQQFPDLHSELNLSSLELGDSALYFCASSVAGQGNEKLFFGSGTQLSVL.

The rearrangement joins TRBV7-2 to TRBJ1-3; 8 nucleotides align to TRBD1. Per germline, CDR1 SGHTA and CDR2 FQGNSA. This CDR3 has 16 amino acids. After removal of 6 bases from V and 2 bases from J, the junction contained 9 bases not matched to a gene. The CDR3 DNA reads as TGTGCCAGCAGGCCAACAGGGGGGAGCACTGGAAACACCATATATTTT. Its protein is CASRPTGGSTGNTIYF. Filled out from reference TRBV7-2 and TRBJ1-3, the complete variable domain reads GAGVSQSPSNKVTEKGKDVELRCDPISGHTALYWYRQSLGQGLEFLIYFQGNSAPDKSGLPSDRFSAERTGGSVSTLTIQRTQQEDSAVYLCASRPTGGSTGNTIYFGEGSWLTVV.

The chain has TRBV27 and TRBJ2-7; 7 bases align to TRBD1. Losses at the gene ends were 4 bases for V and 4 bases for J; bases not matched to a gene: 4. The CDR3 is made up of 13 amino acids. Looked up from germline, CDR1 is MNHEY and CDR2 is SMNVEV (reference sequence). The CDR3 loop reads CASSWGQKYEQYF. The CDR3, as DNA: TGTGCCAGCAGTTGGGGACAGAAATACGAGCAGTACTTC.

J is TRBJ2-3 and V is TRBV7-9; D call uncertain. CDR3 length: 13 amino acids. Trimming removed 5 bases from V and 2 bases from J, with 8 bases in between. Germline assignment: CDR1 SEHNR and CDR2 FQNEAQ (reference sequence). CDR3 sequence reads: CASSLDSTDTQYF. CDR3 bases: TGTGCCAGCAGCCTCGACTCCACAGATACGCAGTATTTT. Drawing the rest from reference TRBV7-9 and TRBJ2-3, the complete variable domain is DTGVSQNPRHKITKRGQNVTFRCDPISEHNRLYWYRQTLGQGPEFLTYFQNEAQLEKSRLLSDRFSAERPKGSFSTLEIQRTEQGDSAMYLCASSLDSTDTQYFGPGTRLTVL.